This TCR beta chain was found in a study of T cell responses to AZD1222 COVID-19 vaccine (dated by TCRdb to the early 2020s). In terms of the full investigation: TCR sequencing covered more than 230 trial participants: some 210 given two doses of AZD1222 and about 26 given two doses of MenACWY control vaccine. Trial participants were enrolled by age into subgroups of 18-55, 56-69 and 70-plus years, and 148, 28 and 57 TCR-sequenced participants, respectively, were included in these subgroups. Summary of the overall study and its limitations: Because no day 14 peak-response samples were available, the repertoires could be characterized only after the peak T cell response. CD4 TCRs associated with the vaccine covered the entire spike protein, and the dominant responses were in regions 160-218 and 743-854. Reportedly, close to half of the unique spike-specific TCRs recognized epitopes lying outside the regions that are mutated in the B.1.351 and B.1.1.7 variants. A significant rise in spike-specific TCR breadth and depth was observed after two AZD1222 doses relative to day 0 and relative to MenACWY recipients. In the small 56-69-year group, the increase in depth fell short of significance, most likely because of low power. Participants were mostly white British and included more females than males, and it was suggested by the authors that clonal diversity may have been underestimated. Only five or six AZD1222 recipients were SARS-CoV-2 seropositive at baseline, limiting conclusions about previously exposed vaccinees.

This clone was seen a single time. The clone's antigen remains unknown. Per-base qualities were not stored, and no clone one base away is much larger. The CDR3 regions of human TCRbeta chains were analyzed by immunosequencing. As for the authors' bioinformatics: Repertoire TCRs were checked for matches against a reference library of SARS-CoV-2-specific TCRs that had been generated using the MIRA antigen-specificity platform. Breadth was defined as the fraction of unique TCRs that were SARS-CoV-2-associated, and depth was defined as the fraction of total T cells that were SARS-CoV-2-associated. Using the MIRA data, each spike-specific TCR was assigned both to the spike region to which the TCR was reactive and to a CD4 or CD8 class. Log10-transformed breadth and depth values were compared by one-way ANOVA with Sidak's multiple comparisons tests. TCRdb stores this immuneACCESS table with in-frame sequences only. Part of the clones is absent; in the studies checked, under half of the shortfall reflects unresolved V genes, and no reason is known for the rest. V, J and clone size are taken as reported in that table, and D and trimming were inferred from the DNA itself. In this sample the table shows under 200,000 clones, roughly 94% of which occur a single time. The top ten clonotypes cover approximately 1.3% of the sample.

The sample's time point, from its label and the paper: about 28 days (+/-7) after the second vaccine dose. AZD1222 recipients with second doses at about 4 weeks or about 12 weeks were pooled, because spike-specific TCR depth and breadth did not differ between schedules. Vaccinee samples were obtained from the UK trials COV001 and COV002, which included a single-blind randomized controlled phase 2/3 trial of AZD1222 (ChAdOx1 nCoV-19) in healthy adults. Trial participant PBMC samples were collected at day 0 and day 28 after the second dose for TCRbeta chain sequencing. CDR1 and CDR2 are drawn from the germline V gene: SGHTA, FQGNSA. From V the trimming removes 2 bases and from J it removes 4 bases, while the gene matches leave 11 bases of the junction unaccounted for. The CDR3 has 17 amino acids, counting the end cysteine and phenylalanine. Left in the record is the CDR3 DNA by itself, 51 bases read in frame from the first base.

The sequence links TRBV7-2 to TRBJ2-3; 8 bases in the junction line up with TRBD2. This clonotype was obtained from an adult who received the AZD1222 COVID-19 vaccine. Sample: peripheral blood, taken 28 days after the second AZD1222 dose. This receptor carries the CDR3 CASSLLPGGQSPDTQYF. The DNA reads TGTGCCAGCAGCTTATTGCCGGGGGGGCAATCGCCAGATACGCAGTATTTT.